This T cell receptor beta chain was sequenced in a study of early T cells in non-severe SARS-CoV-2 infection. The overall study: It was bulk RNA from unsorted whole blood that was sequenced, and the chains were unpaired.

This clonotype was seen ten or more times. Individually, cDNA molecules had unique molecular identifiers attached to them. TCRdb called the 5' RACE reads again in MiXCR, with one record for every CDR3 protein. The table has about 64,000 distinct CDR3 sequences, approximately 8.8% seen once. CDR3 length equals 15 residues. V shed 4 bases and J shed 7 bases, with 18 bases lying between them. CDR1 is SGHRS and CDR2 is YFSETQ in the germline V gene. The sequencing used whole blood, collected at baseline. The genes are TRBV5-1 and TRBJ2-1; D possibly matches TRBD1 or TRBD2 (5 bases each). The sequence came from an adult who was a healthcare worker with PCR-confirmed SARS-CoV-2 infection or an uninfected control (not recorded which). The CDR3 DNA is TGCGCCAGCAGCCGAGGGGCGACGGCCCAGAATGAGCAGTTCTTC. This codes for CASSRGATAQNEQFF.